This T cell receptor (beta chain) originates from a study of blood T cell repertoires in COVID-19. Study context: Acute and convalescent COVID-19 specimens originated in the United States, Italy and Spain.

Patients at the Seattle site were enrolled during active infection and followed longitudinally. Looked up from germline, CDR1 is SGDLS and CDR2 is YYNGEE. The germline V and J ends were trimmed by 4 bases and 4 bases, with 15 bases remaining between them. The CDR3 has 16 amino acids. Sequencing used immunoSEQ multiplex PCR; TCRdb keeps in-frame clones, though not all of them. The profile covers 200,000 to 250,000 clones, with about 84% appearing a single time and about 7.8% taken by the ten largest. The chain carries TRBV9 and TRBJ1-6; maybe TRBD1 (5 bases). The sequenced sample was peripheral blood. This sequence was found in an elderly woman with COVID-19, enrolled during active disease. CDR3 amino acids: CASSPSADRYNSPLHF. DNA of the CDR3: TGTGCCAGCAGCCCGAGTGCCGACAGATATAATTCACCCCTCCACTTT.